This TCR beta chain was retrieved from a study of blood T cells in healthy people across ages. This CDR3 region has 17 residues. Germline assignment: CDR1 SGDLS and CDR2 YYNGEE. The V segment lost 0 bases and the J segment 5 bases; nucleotides outside the gene matches: 6. Note on this clonotype: Antigen unknown.

Broader study findings: Using unsorted PBMCs precluded a conclusive naive versus antigen-experienced comparison. Getting older went along with TCR beta diversity per million T cells dropping roughly linearly.

A second PCR, run for about 6 to 12 cycles, used a sample-barcoded 5' primer plus a J-beta primer mix. Every cDNA molecule carried a tag from a template-switch adaptor bearing 12 random nucleotides. TCRdb ran MiXCR on the 5' RACE reads and lists one entry per CDR3 protein. The data hold around 1,900,000 distinct CDR3 sequences, with about 39% observed a single time. The study drew donors from healthy Caucasian individuals in Russia aged roughly 6 to 95. The source material was blood. The chain is built from TRBV9 and TRBJ2-1; 12 bases agree with TRBD2. This sequence was found in a human donor in good health. In DNA, the CDR3 is TGTGCCAGCAGCGTAGGGGTGACTAGCGGGGGTAACAATGAGCAGTTCTTC. It translates to CASSVGVTSGGNNEQFF. Drawing the rest from reference TRBV9 and TRBJ2-1, the complete variable domain is DSGVTQTPKHLITATGQRVTLRCSPRSGDLSVYWYQQSLDQGLQFLIQYYNGEERAKGNILERFSAQQFPDLHSELNLSSLELGDSALYFCASSVGVTSGGNNEQFFGPGTRLTVL.